This TCR beta chain came from a study of T cell responses to AZD1222 COVID-19 vaccine. Profiling relied on immunoSEQ multiplex PCR, and the TCRdb table lists in-frame clones only, not all of them. The sample lists about 200,000 clones; 85% to 95% were seen once. This receptor was obtained from an adult who received the AZD1222 COVID-19 vaccine. Sequenced here: peripheral blood, sampled 28 days after the second AZD1222 dose.

The CDR3 reads CASSQGENEQFF. In DNA form, the CDR3 reads TGCGCCAGCAGCCAAGGTGAGAATGAGCAGTTCTTC. The chain carries TRBV4-3 and TRBJ2-1; D gene unclear. The germline CDR1 and CDR2 sequences are LGHNA and YSLEER. This CDR3 is 12 amino acids long. Trimming removed 1 base at V and 7 bases at J, with 5 bases between.